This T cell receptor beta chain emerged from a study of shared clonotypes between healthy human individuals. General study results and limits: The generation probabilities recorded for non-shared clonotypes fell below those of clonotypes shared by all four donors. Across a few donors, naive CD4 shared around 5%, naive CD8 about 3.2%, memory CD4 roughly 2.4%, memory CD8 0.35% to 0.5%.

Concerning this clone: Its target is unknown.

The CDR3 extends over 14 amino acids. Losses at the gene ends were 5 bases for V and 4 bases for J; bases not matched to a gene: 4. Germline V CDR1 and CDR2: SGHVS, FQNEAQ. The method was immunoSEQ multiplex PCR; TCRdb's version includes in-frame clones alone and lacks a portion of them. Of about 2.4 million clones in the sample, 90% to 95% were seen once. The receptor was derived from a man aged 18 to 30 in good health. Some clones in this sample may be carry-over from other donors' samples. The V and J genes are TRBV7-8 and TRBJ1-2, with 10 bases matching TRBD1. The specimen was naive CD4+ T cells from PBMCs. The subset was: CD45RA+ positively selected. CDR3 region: CASSNRDRGYGYTF. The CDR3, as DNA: TGTGCCAGCAGCAACCGGGACAGGGGCTATGGCTACACCTTC.